The 25 T cell receptor beta chains below come from one sample, sequenced in a study of cytomegalovirus exposure and HLA in healthy donors. Sequencing used immunoSEQ multiplex PCR; TCRdb keeps in-frame clones, though not all of them. The table includes fewer than 250,000 clones, 87% detected once. The sequencing sample was made of PBMCs. The receptors here all came from a man between 18 and 35 years old in good health and CMV-seronegative.

The V and J genes are TRBV7-2 and TRBJ2-3, with 7 nucleotides matching TRBD2. Germline V lookup: CDR1 SGHTA, CDR2 FQGNSA. The V and J ends lost 5 bases and 6 bases, in that order; junction bases with no gene match: 8. The CDR3 loop spans 14 amino acids. The CDR3 sequence is CASSPPGGSDTQYF. The CDR3 bases are TGTGCCAGCAGCCCTCCTGGCGGGAGCGATACGCAGTATTTT. The whole variable domain, filled in from reference TRBV7-2 and TRBJ2-3, reads GAGVSQSPSNKVTEKGKDVELRCDPISGHTALYWYRQSLGQGLEFLIYFQGNSAPDKSGLPSDRFSAERTGGSVSTLTIQRTQQEDSAVYLCASSPPGGSDTQYFGPGTRLTVL.

The chain links TRBV29-1 to TRBJ1-2; tentative D call: TRBD1 (6 bases). The CDR3 loop spans 15 amino acids. Germline-derived CDR1 and CDR2 are SQVTM and ANQGSEA. Between the trimmed V and J ends, which lost 5 bases and 3 bases, there was a span of 19 bases. Here the CDR3 reads CSVPFNGNRDYGYTF. The CDR3 DNA follows: TGCAGCGTTCCTTTTAACGGGAACAGGGACTATGGCTACACCTTC.

The chain couples TRBV5-4 to TRBJ2-2, with 8 bases identical to TRBD2. V dropped 1 base and J dropped 7; count of bases not matched to a gene: 9. The germline V gene encodes CDR1 SGHNT and CDR2 YYREEE (reference sequence). This CDR3 is built from 16 residues. CDR3 loop: CASSLPPGGHDGELFF. The CDR3 DNA follows: TGTGCCAGCAGCTTGCCACCGGGGGGGCATGACGGGGAGCTGTTTTTT.

The chain employs TRBV7-8 and TRBJ2-5, with D maybe TRBD2 (7 bases). The V end lost 0 bases, the J end lost 1 base, and 9 bases lay between the germline ends. This CDR3 spans 15 amino acids. In germline, CDR1 is SGHVS, CDR2 FQNEAQ. Here the CDR3 reads CASSLAGGRQETQYF. In DNA, the CDR3 is TGTGCCAGCAGCTTAGCCGGGGGGCGCCAAGAGACCCAGTACTTC.

The chain is built from TRBV2 and TRBJ2-2; D is undetermined. The CDR3 covers 13 residues. V dropped 5 bases and J dropped 4 bases, with 8 bases sitting between them. Germline values: CDR1 SNHLY, CDR2 FYNNEI. The CDR3 here is CASSTRPTGELFF. As DNA, the CDR3 is TGTGCCAGCAGTACGCGGCCCACCGGGGAGCTGTTTTTT.

The V gene is TRBV21-1, the J gene TRBJ2-7; TRBD1 reflects the table's D call only, with no check against the DNA. TRBV21-1 corresponds to a pseudogene. The CDR3 contains 13 residues. CDR3 loop: CASSKGETGQQYF. The DNA of the CDR3 is TGTGCCAGCAGCAAAGGCGAGACAGGCCAGCAGTACTTC.

The genes are TRBV10-3 and TRBJ2-7; 8 bases line up with TRBD2. The CDR3 sequence is 14 residues long. V was pared by 7 bases and J by 5 bases, with 10 bases of the junction left unmatched. Per the germline V gene, CDR1 is ENHRY and CDR2 is SYGVKD. The CDR3 bases are TGTGCCATCAAAAATCAGCGGGAGCGGGACGAGCAGTACTTC. This codes for CAIKNQRERDEQYF.

For the CDR3, the DNA is TGTGCCAGCAGTTTATCGGGGGTAGGGGGCTACGAGCAGTACTTC. Translating it yields CASSLSGVGGYEQYF. V and J are TRBV27 and TRBJ2-7, with TRBD1 as a possible D gene (6 bases). The CDR3 has 15 amino acids. CDR1 and CDR2 (germline): MNHEY, SMNVEV (reference sequence). V was clipped by 0 bases and J by 3 bases, with 12 bases between them.

The V and J genes are TRBV30 and TRBJ1-1, with D perhaps TRBD1 (5 bases). The CDR3 runs to 13 residues. The V gene's germline CDR1 is GTSNPN and CDR2 SVGIG (reference sequence). V was cut by 2 bases and J by 2 bases, with 9 bases left in between. CDR3 in DNA: TGTGCCTGGAGTTCTAGGGGTAACACTGAAGCTTTCTTT. This gives the protein CAWSSRGNTEAFF.

The V gene is TRBV10-3, the J gene TRBJ1-2; 8 bases align to TRBD1. The CDR3 runs to 15 residues. CDR1 is ENHRY, CDR2 SYGVKD, per germline. Trimming took 2 bases from V and 7 from J; bases not matched to a gene: 9. CDR3 DNA sequence: TGTGCCATCAGTGAGCCGGACAGGGAAGTTCCTGGCTACACCTTC. This sequence encodes CAISEPDREVPGYTF.

The chain couples TRBV27 to TRBJ2-4; 7 positions agree with TRBD1. Trimming removed 2 bases from V and 8 bases from J; junction bases left unmatched: 6. Germline V gene lookup returns CDR1 MNHEY and CDR2 SMNVEV (reference sequence). CDR3 length equals 14 residues. The CDR3 sequence: CASSLTGEAHIQYF. In nucleotides, the CDR3 is TGTGCCAGCAGTTTAACAGGGGAAGCGCACATTCAGTACTTC.

This chain uses TRBV4-2 with TRBJ1-2, with D possibly being TRBD1 (6 bases). This CDR3 spans 12 amino acids. Germline assignment: CDR1 LGHNA and CDR2 YNFKEQ. Trimming removed 4 bases from V and 8 bases from J, with 11 bases in between. The CDR3 reads CASSRTGSGYTF. The CDR3 nucleotides are TGTGCCAGCAGCCGCACAGGGTCGGGCTACACCTTC.

In its sample, this clone was seen once. The V call is TRBV28, the J call TRBJ2-7; D not resolved. This CDR3 has 15 amino acids. Trimming stripped 3 bases from V and 0 bases from J, with 12 bases between. Germline CDR1 is MDHEN and CDR2 is SYDVKM. The CDR3 here is CASSLTLASSYEQYF. DNA for the CDR3: TGTGCCAGCAGTTTGACTCTCGCCAGCTCCTACGAGCAGTACTTC. The full variable domain, completed using reference TRBV28 and TRBJ2-7, is DVKVTQSSRYLVKRTGEKVFLECVQDMDHENMFWYRQDPGLGLRLIYFSYDVKMKEKGDIPEGYSVSREKKERFSLILESASTNQTSMYLCASSLTLASSYEQYFGPGTRLTVT.

This rearrangement joins TRBV28 to TRBJ1-2; tentatively, D is TRBD1 (5 bases). Deletions cut 4 bases from V and 6 bases from J, with 9 bases between. Germline CDR1 is MDHEN and CDR2 is SYDVKM. This CDR3 is 12 amino acids long. The CDR3 coding sequence is TGTGCCAGCAGTTCCAGGGATGATGGCTACACCTTC. It encodes CASSSRDDGYTF.

The chain links TRBV6-1 to TRBJ2-7, with 10 bases matching TRBD2. Unmatched junction bases numbered 14, after V lost 4 bases and J lost 5 bases. This CDR3 has 17 amino acids. Per germline, CDR1 MNHNS and CDR2 SASEGT. CDR3 sequence (DNA): TGTGCCAGCAGTGGGTGGGGCCGGCTAGCGGGAGACGACGAGCAGTACTTC. It translates to CASSGWGRLAGDDEQYF.

The V and J genes are TRBV4-3 and TRBJ1-4; possible D gene TRBD1, 5 bases. Between the trimmed V and J ends, which lost 4 bases and 4 bases, there was a span of 13 bases. The CDR3 is made up of 15 amino acids. Germline V CDR1 and CDR2: LGHNA, YSLEER. The CDR3 DNA sequence: TGCGCCAGCAGCCTACGGGGCGGGGTTAATGAAAAACTGTTTTTT. This gives the protein CASSLRGGVNEKLFF.

V and J are TRBV28 and TRBJ2-7; a weak D match, TRBD2 (7 bases). Per germline, CDR1 MDHEN and CDR2 SYDVKM. Trimming shortened V by 9 bases and J by 6 bases, and 18 bases separated the two germline ends. CDR3 length: 13 residues. DNA of the CDR3: TGTGCCAGTATCCCGGCGGGGGCGGGCGAGCAGTACTTC. It yields the protein CASIPAGAGEQYF.

The rearrangement joins TRBV10-3 to TRBJ2-1; a possible D gene is TRBD2 (7 bases). V dropped 4 bases and J dropped 5 bases, with 15 bases sitting between them. The germline V gene has CDR1 ENHRY and CDR2 SYGVKD. This CDR3 has 15 amino acids. CDR3 DNA sequence: TGTGCCATCAGTGCCGGGGGGCTCTCGAACAATGAGCAGTTCTTC. Its translation: CAISAGGLSNNEQFF.

The V gene is TRBV2, the J gene TRBJ1-4; D gene unclear. The CDR3 sequence is 12 residues long. CDR1 is SNHLY and CDR2 is FYNNEI in the germline V gene. V gave up 6 bases and J gave up 8 bases, with 10 bases separating them. CDR3: CASSPFSEKLFF. CDR3 nucleotides: TGTGCCAGCAGCCCCTTTTCCGAAAAACTGTTTTTT. The full variable domain, completed using reference TRBV2 and TRBJ1-4, is EPEVTQTPSHQVTQMGQEVILRCVPISNHLYFYWYRQILGQKVEFLVSFYNNEISEKSEIFDDQFSVERPDGSNFTLKIRSTKLEDSAMYFCASSPFSEKLFFGSGTQLSVL.

The chain couples TRBV29-1 to TRBJ2-3; 8 bases are a match to TRBD2. From germline, CDR1 is SQVTM and CDR2 ANQGSEA. V lost 6 bases, J lost 3 bases, and 5 bases stayed unmatched. The CDR3 loop spans 13 amino acids. CDR3 nucleotides: TGCAGCGTGACTAGCGTTGGAACAGATACGCAGTATTTT. This codes for CSVTSVGTDTQYF.

The chain recombines TRBV6-6 with TRBJ1-1; no clear D gene. V lost 5 bases and J 6 bases, leaving 13 bases between the germline ends. CDR1 is MNHNY and CDR2 is SVGAGI in the germline V gene (reference sequence). CDR3 length: 13 residues. CDR3 residues: CASSPEVFPEAFF. In nucleotides, the CDR3 is TGTGCCAGCAGTCCCGAGGTATTTCCTGAAGCTTTCTTT.

The chain employs TRBV14 and TRBJ2-5, with 11 bases aligning to TRBD2. There are 15 residues in the CDR3. The V gene end was trimmed by 7 bases and the J gene end by 2 bases; junction bases not matched to a gene: 6. Germline CDR1 is SGHDN and CDR2 is FVKESK. In nucleotides, the CDR3 is TGTGCCAGCACCTCGCTAGCGGGAGGACAAGAGACCCAGTACTTC. Protein: CASTSLAGGQETQYF.

The chain carries TRBV19 and TRBJ2-1; possibly TRBD2 for D (6 bases). CDR1 and CDR2 (germline): LNHDA, SQIVND (reference sequence). The CDR3 consists of 13 residues. The CDR3 DNA is TGTGCTACCCGATCGGGCGGAGGGAGTGGGCAGTTCTTC. Its translation is CATRSGGGSGQFF.

In this sample, this clone turned up a few times. The chain employs TRBV27 and TRBJ1-2; the D gene is possibly TRBD1 (5 bases). Germline CDR1 is MNHEY and CDR2 is SMNVEV (reference sequence). V shed 4 bases and J shed 7 bases, with 13 bases lying between them. This CDR3 spans 13 amino acids. CDR3 nucleotide sequence: TGTGCCAGCAGTTCCTCAGGGTTCAGTGGCTACACCTTC. This translates into CASSSSGFSGYTF.

The rearrangement uses TRBV30 and TRBJ2-7; no firm D call. The CDR3 is made up of 13 amino acids. Germline assignment: CDR1 GTSNPN and CDR2 SVGIG (reference sequence). The V end lost 0 bases, the J end lost 0 bases, and 6 bases lay between the germline ends. The CDR3 reads CAWSVASSYEQYF. The CDR3 coding sequence is TGTGCCTGGAGTGTCGCCAGCTCCTACGAGCAGTACTTC.